This T cell receptor beta chain was recorded in a study of shared clonotypes between healthy human individuals. Study overall: Contributing individuals were a couple of females and three males aged 18 to 49.

Germline V gives CDR1 LNHDA, CDR2 SQIVND (reference sequence). The CDR3 sequence is 13 residues long. V was clipped by 9 bases and J by 0 bases, with 6 bases between them. Genomic DNA per cell subset filled all wells of several immunoSEQ plates. The sequencing of unsorted PBMC DNA took place on ten immunoSEQ deep assay plates. Produced via immunoSEQ multiplex PCR; TCRdb's table is partial and in-frame only. Of about 480,000 clones in the sample, roughly 85% were seen once. Sequenced input: PBMCs. The TCR sequence derives from a woman aged 40 to 55 in good health. Some clones in this sample may be carry-over from other donors' samples. V usage is TRBV19 and J usage is TRBJ2-6, with D unresolved. The CDR3 is CASRISGANVLTF. The CDR3 DNA reads as TGTGCCAGCAGGATCTCTGGGGCCAACGTCCTGACTTTC.